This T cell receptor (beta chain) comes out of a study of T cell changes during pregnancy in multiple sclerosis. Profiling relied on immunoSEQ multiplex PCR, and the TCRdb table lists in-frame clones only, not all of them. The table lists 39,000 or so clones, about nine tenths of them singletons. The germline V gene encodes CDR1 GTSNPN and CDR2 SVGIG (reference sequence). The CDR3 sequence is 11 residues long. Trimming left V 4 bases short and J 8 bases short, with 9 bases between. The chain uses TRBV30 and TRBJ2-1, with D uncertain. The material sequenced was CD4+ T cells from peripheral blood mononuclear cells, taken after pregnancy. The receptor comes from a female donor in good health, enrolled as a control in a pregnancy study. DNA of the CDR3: TGTGCCTGGAAACGAGCTCATGAGCAGTTCTTC. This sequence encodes CAWKRAHEQFF. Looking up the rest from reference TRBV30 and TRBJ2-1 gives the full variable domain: SQTIHQWPATLVQPVGSPLSLECTVEGTSNPNLYWYRQAAGRGLQLLFYSVGIGQISSEVPQNLSASRPQDRQFILSSKKLLLSDSGFYLCAWKRAHEQFFGPGTRLTVL.